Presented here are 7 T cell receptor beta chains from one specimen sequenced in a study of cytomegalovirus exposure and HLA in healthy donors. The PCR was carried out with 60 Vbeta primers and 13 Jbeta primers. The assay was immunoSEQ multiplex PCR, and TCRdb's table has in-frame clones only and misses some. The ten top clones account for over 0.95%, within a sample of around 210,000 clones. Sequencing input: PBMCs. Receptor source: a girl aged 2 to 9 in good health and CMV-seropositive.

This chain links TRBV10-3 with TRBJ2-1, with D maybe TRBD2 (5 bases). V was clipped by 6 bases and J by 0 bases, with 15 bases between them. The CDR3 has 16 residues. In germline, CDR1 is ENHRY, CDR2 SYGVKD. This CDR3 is CAIRDATGSSYNEQFF. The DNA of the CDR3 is TGTGCCATCAGGGATGCGACGGGAAGCTCCTACAATGAGCAGTTCTTC.

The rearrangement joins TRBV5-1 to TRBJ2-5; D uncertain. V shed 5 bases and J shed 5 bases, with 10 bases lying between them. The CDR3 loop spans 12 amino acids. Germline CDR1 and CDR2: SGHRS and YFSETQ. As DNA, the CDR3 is TGCGCCAGCAGGCGGCACGGGGAGACCCAGTACTTC. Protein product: CASRRHGETQYF.

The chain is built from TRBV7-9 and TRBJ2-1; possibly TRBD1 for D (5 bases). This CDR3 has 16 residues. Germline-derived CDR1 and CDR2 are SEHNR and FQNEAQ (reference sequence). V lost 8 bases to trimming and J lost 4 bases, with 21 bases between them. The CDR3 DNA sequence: TGTGCCAGCGCACAGGTATTGGACGCCTTTTACAATGAGCAGTTCTTC. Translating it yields CASAQVLDAFYNEQFF.

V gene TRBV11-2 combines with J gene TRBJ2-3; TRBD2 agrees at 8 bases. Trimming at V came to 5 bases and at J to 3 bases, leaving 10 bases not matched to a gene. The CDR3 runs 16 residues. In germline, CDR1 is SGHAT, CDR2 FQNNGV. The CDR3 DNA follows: TGTGCCAGCAGCACGCAAGCGGGAGTCAGTACAGATACGCAGTATTTT. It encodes CASSTQAGVSTDTQYF. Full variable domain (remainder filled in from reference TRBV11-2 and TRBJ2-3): EAGVAQSPRYKIIEKRQSVAFWCNPISGHATLYWYQQILGQGPKLLIQFQNNGVVDDSQLPKDRFSAERLKGVDSTLKIQPAKLEDSAVYLCASSTQAGVSTDTQYFGPGTRLTVL.

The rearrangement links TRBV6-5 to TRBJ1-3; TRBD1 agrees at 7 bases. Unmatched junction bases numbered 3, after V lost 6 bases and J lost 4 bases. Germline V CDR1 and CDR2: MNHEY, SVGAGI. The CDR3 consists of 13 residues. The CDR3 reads CASSSDRGNTIYF. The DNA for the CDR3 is TGTGCCAGCAGCTCGGACAGGGGAAACACCATATATTTT.

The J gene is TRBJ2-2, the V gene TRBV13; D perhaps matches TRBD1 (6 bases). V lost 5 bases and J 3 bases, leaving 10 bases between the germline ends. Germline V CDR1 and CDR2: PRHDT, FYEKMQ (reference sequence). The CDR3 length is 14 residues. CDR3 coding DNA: TGTGCCAGCAGCGAACAGGGTTACACCGGGGAGCTGTTTTTT. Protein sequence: CASSEQGYTGELFF.

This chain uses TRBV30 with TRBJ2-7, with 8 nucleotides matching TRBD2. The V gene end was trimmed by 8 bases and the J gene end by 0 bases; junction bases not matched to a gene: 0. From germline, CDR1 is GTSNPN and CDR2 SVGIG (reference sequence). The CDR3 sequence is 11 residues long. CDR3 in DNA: TGTGCCGGGACTAGCTCCTACGAGCAGTACTTC. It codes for CAGTSSYEQYF.